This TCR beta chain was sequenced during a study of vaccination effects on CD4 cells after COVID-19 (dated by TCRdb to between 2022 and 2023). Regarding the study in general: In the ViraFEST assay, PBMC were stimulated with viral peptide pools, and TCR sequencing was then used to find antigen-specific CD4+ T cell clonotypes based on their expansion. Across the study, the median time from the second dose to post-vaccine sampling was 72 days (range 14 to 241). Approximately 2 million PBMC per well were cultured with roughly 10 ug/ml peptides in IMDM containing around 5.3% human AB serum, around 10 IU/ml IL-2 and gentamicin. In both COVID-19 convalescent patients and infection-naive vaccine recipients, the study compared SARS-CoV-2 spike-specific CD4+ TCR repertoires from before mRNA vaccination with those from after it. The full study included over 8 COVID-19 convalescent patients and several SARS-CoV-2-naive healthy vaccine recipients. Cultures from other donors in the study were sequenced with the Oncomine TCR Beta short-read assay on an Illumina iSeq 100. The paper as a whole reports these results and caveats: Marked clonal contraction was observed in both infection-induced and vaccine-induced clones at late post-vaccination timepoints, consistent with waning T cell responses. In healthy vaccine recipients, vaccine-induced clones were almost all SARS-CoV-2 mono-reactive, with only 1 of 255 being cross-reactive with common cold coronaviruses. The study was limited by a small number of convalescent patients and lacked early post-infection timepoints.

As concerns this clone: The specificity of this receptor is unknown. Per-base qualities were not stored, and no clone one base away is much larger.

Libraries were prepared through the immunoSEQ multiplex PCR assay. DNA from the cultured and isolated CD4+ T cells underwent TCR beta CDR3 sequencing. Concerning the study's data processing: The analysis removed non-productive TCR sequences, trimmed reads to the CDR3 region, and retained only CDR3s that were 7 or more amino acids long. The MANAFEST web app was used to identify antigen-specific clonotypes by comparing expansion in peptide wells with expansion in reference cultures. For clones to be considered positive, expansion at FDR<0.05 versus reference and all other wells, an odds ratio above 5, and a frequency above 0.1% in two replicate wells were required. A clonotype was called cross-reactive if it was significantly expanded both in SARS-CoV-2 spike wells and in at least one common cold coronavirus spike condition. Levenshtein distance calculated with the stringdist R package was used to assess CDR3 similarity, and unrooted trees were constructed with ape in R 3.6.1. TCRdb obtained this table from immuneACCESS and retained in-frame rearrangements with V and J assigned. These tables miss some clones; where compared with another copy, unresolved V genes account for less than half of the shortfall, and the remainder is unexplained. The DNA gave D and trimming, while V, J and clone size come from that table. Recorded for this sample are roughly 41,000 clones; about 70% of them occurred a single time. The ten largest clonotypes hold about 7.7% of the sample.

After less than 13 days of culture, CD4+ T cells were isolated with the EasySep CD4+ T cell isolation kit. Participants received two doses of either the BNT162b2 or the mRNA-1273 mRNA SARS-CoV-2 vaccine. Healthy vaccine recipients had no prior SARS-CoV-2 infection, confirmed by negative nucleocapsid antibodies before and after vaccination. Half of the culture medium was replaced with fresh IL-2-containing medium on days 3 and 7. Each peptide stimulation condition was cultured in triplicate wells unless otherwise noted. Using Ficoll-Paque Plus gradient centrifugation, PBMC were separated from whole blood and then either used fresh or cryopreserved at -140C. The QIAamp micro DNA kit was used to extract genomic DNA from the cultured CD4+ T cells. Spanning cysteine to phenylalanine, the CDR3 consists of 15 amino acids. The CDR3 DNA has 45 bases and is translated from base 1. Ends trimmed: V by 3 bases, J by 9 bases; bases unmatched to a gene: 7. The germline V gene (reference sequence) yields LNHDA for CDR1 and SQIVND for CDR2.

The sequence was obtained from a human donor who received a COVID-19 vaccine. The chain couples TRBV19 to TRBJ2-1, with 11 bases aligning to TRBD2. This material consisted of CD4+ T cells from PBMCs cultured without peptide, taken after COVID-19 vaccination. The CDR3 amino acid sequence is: CASSINSGTSGEQFF. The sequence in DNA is TGTGCCAGTAGTATTAATTCAGGGACTAGCGGTGAGCAGTTCTTC.